A selection of T cell receptor beta chains follows, all from one sample in a study of blood T cell repertoires in COVID-19. Profiling relied on immunoSEQ multiplex PCR, and the TCRdb table lists in-frame clones only, not all of them. Among about 150,000 clones listed, about nine tenths were seen once. The sample was PBMCs or T cells enriched from blood (not recorded which). Receptors originate from a woman aged 40 to 50 who had been exposed to COVID-19. Both conserved end residues are part of each CDR3. A D gene is named only where the DNA matches it firmly. Clone size is stated in some rows and not others, as once, few, many or a class when expanded.

cdr3_nt cdr3_aa d_call cdr3_length clone_size j_call v_call
TGTGCCAGCAGTATGGCAGGCTGGACCTACGAGCAGTACTTC CASSMAGWTYEQYF - 14 - TRBJ2-7 TRBV2
TGTGCCAGCAGCTTTAGAACCGGGACAGTCTCCTACGAGCAGTACTTC CASSFRTGTVSYEQYF TRBD1 16 - TRBJ2-7 TRBV7-2
TGCAGTGCTAGTTCCCGACAGGGGGCGGGTGGAAACACCATATATTTT CSASSRQGAGGNTIYF TRBD1 16 - TRBJ1-3 TRBV20-1
TGTGCCAGCAGCTTATCACCGCGTCCAGGAGAGACCCAGTACTTC CASSLSPRPGETQYF - 15 - TRBJ2-5 TRBV7-2
TGTGCCAGCATCCTGGACAGGGGGCGAAGGGCTTTCTTT CASILDRGRRAFF TRBD1 13 - TRBJ1-1 TRBV28
TGCAGCGTTATCCGAGCGAACACTGAAGCTTTCTTT CSVIRANTEAFF - 12 - TRBJ1-1 TRBV29-1
TGTGCCAGCACCCAGGAAGTGTGCCCTACCCACTCCTACGAGCAGTACTTC CASTQEVCPTHSYEQYF - 17 - TRBJ2-7 TRBV21-1
TGCGCCAGCAGCCTGAGCCATGGTACTAATGAAAAACTGTTTTTT CASSLSHGTNEKLFF - 15 - TRBJ1-4 TRBV4-1
TGTGCCAGCAGTGATTCAGGGTATAGCAATCAGCCCCAGCATTTT CASSDSGYSNQPQHF - 15 - TRBJ1-5 TRBV2
TGCGCCAGCAGCGTGGACAGGGCAAAGACCCAGTACTTC CASSVDRAKTQYF TRBD1 13 - TRBJ2-5 TRBV10-1
TGCGCCAGCAGCCTTTATGGGGAGGGAGAGACCCAGTACTTC CASSLYGEGETQYF TRBD2 14 - TRBJ2-5 TRBV4-1
TGTGCCAGCCGAGGGCGGGTGTACACTGAAGCTTTCTTT CASRGRVYTEAFF - 13 few TRBJ1-1 TRBV28
TGTGCCAGCAGTCGTCAGGGGGCTTATGGCTACACCTTC CASSRQGAYGYTF TRBD1 13 - TRBJ1-2 TRBV12-3/TRBV12-4
TGTGCCAGCAGTCGCGGGGGGCAGGCGAGGGCTGAAGCTTTCTTT CASSRGGQARAEAFF - 15 - TRBJ1-1 TRBV6-2/TRBV6-3
TGTGCCAGCAGCTTCGTCGAACAGGGTAATGAGCAGTACTTC CASSFVEQGNEQYF - 14 - TRBJ2-7 TRBV7-9
TGTGCCACCGACAGTAGACCGAGCTCTGGAAACACCATATATTTT CATDSRPSSGNTIYF - 15 once TRBJ1-3 TRBV19
TGTGCCAGCAGACTAGCGGGAGTCGAGACCCAGTACTTC CASRLAGVETQYF TRBD2 13 - TRBJ2-5 TRBV19
TGTGCCAGCAGACAAACAGGACAGGAAGATCAGCCCCAGCATTTT CASRQTGQEDQPQHF TRBD1 15 - TRBJ1-5 TRBV7-7
TGTGCCAGCTACTCTACGGGGGGATTAGATACGCAGTATTTT CASYSTGGLDTQYF TRBD2 14 - TRBJ2-3 TRBV5-6
TGTGCCAGCAGCTTAGCAGGAGACAGTCCAATCAATGAAAAACTGTTTTTT CASSLAGDSPINEKLFF - 17 - TRBJ1-4 TRBV7-9
TGCGCCAGCAGCTTCAGCGGGGGGGCCACCGGGGAGCTGTTTTTT CASSFSGGATGELFF TRBD2 15 - TRBJ2-2 TRBV5-1
TGTGCCAGCAGCTTAGGCCAGGGTGAGACTGAAGCTTTCTTT CASSLGQGETEAFF - 14 - TRBJ1-1 TRBV7-2
TGTGCCAGCGGTCCGGGACAGGGGCGGTCACCCCTCCACTTT CASGPGQGRSPLHF TRBD1 14 - TRBJ1-6 TRBV6-5
TGTGCCAGCAGCCTAGGGACAGGGGCATTAGGTGGCTACACCTTC CASSLGTGALGGYTF TRBD1 15 - TRBJ1-2 TRBV5-6
TGTGCCAGCACTCCAGGGCAGAGCACAGATACGCAGTATTTT CASTPGQSTDTQYF - 14 - TRBJ2-3 TRBV21-1
TGCAGTGGGCAGGGGGCTGAAAAACTGTTTTTT CSGQGAEKLFF TRBD1 11 - TRBJ1-4 TRBV20-1
TGCGCCAGCAGCCCAGGGGTGGCCTATGGCTACACCTTC CASSPGVAYGYTF - 13 - TRBJ1-2 TRBV5-1
TGTGCCAGCAGAAGCCGGGACAGACCAACCGGGGAGCTGTTTTTT CASRSRDRPTGELFF TRBD1 15 - TRBJ2-2 TRBV2
TGTGCCATCAGTGAGTCGCGGGACACTGAAGCTTTCTTT CAISESRDTEAFF - 13 - TRBJ1-1 TRBV10-3
TGCGCCAGCAGCCAAGTCAGATACCAGGGGGCGCCTATCCCCATGAACACTGAAGCTTTCTTT CASSQVRYQGAPIPMNTEAFF TRBD1 21 - TRBJ1-1 TRBV4-1
TGTGCCAGTAGTCTGTCTAGCTTAACCAAAAACATTCAGTACTTC CASSLSSLTKNIQYF - 15 - TRBJ2-4 TRBV19
TGTGCCAGCAGCCCAGCGGAGGATAAGACCCAGTACTTC CASSPAEDKTQYF - 13 - TRBJ2-5 TRBV9
TGCGCCAGTGCCAGGGGCGAGACCTACAATGAGCAGTTCTTC CASARGETYNEQFF - 14 few TRBJ2-1 TRBV5-1
TGTGCCAGCAGCCTGGAGGACAGGGGATGGATGAACACTGAAGCTTTCTTT CASSLEDRGWMNTEAFF TRBD1 17 - TRBJ1-1 TRBV7-9
TGTGCCAGCAGCTTAGCTGACAGGGGCTATGGCTACACCTTC CASSLADRGYGYTF TRBD1 14 - TRBJ1-2 TRBV7-9
TGTGCCAGCAGCCAGCAGGGCTGGTACCAAGAGACCCAGTACTTC CASSQQGWYQETQYF - 15 - TRBJ2-5 TRBV14
TGCGCCAGCAGCCTCGACAGGGACACAGATACGCAGTATTTT CASSLDRDTDTQYF TRBD1 14 - TRBJ2-3 TRBV5-1
TGTGCCAGCAGTTTTGCGAGATCGGGGGTATACAATGAGCAGTTCTTC CASSFARSGVYNEQFF - 16 - TRBJ2-1 TRBV28
TGCGCCAGCAGCCCACCTTCTGGCGGTAGCACAGATACGCAGTATTTT CASSPPSGGSTDTQYF - 16 - TRBJ2-3 TRBV5-1
TGCGCCAGCAGCTCCGGGACTACAAACCGCCATGAGCAGTTCTTC CASSSGTTNRHEQFF TRBD2 15 - TRBJ2-1 TRBV5-1
TGTGCCAGTAGTAGACAGGGAGAGACTGAAGCTTTCTTT CASSRQGETEAFF TRBD1 13 - TRBJ1-1 TRBV19
TGTGCCAGCAGCTTAATGAAATGGGGACAGGGGAACACTGAAGCTTTCTTT CASSLMKWGQGNTEAFF TRBD1 17 - TRBJ1-1 TRBV11-2
TGTGCCAGTAGTTCGAGACGGGGAGACCACAAGGTCTATGGCTACACCTTC CASSSRRGDHKVYGYTF - 17 - TRBJ1-2 TRBV19
TGCGCCAGCAGCTTGGAACCAGGGGTGACAACCGGGGAGCTGTTTTTT CASSLEPGVTTGELFF - 16 - TRBJ2-2 TRBV5-1
TGTGCCAGCAGTCCTGGGGGGGGCCCGAGCTCCTACGAGCAGTACTTC CASSPGGGPSSYEQYF - 16 once TRBJ2-7 TRBV28
TGTGCCAGCAGCTTAGGAGGGTTGGCGGGGGGCCTCCAAGAGACCCAGTACTTC CASSLGGLAGGLQETQYF TRBD2 18 many TRBJ2-5 TRBV7-7
TGTGCCAGCAGCCGGACCCACAGGGAGACCCAGTACTTC CASSRTHRETQYF - 13 - TRBJ2-5 TRBV7-3
TGTGCCAGCAGTACCGGGACTAGCGGGACGGGGGATACGCAGTATTTT CASSTGTSGTGDTQYF TRBD2 16 - TRBJ2-3 TRBV28
TGCGCCAGCAGCTTGTCAGGTGATGGGGGCTACACCTTC CASSLSGDGGYTF - 13 - TRBJ1-2 TRBV5-1
TGTGCCAGCAGCCAGGACAGAAACATTCAGTACTTC CASSQDRNIQYF - 12 - TRBJ2-4 TRBV14
TGTGCCAGCAGGGACAGGGGTAGCAGGAATGAGCAGTTCTTC CASRDRGSRNEQFF TRBD1 14 - TRBJ2-1 TRBV6-5
TGTGCCAGCAGTGAGGGACAGGGGCGCACAGATACGCAGTATTTT CASSEGQGRTDTQYF TRBD1 15 - TRBJ2-3 TRBV6-1
TGCGCCAGCAGCCAAACCCCAGGGAGGTTAGCTGGGGAGCTGTTTTTT CASSQTPGRLAGELFF - 16 - TRBJ2-2 TRBV4-1
TGTGCCAGCAGCTTCGGGGTCGCGGGCCTCACAGATACGCAGTATTTT CASSFGVAGLTDTQYF - 16 - TRBJ2-3 TRBV5-8
TGTGCCAGCAGCTTAACGGGGGATACGCAGTATTTT CASSLTGDTQYF - 12 - TRBJ2-3 TRBV11-2
TGTGCCAGCAGCCCATCGGGGACTAGCGGACACAATGAGCAGTTCTTC CASSPSGTSGHNEQFF TRBD2 16 - TRBJ2-1 TRBV7-2
TGTGCCATCAGTGACTTTGGACTAGCCGGGTACGAGCAGTACTTC CAISDFGLAGYEQYF TRBD2 15 - TRBJ2-7 TRBV10-3
TGTGCCAGCAGTGAGGCGCCGGCAACTAATGAAAAACTGTTTTTT CASSEAPATNEKLFF - 15 - TRBJ1-4 TRBV9
TGTGCCAGCAGCCAAAGGAGGGACACCATATATTTT CASSQRRDTIYF - 12 few TRBJ1-3 TRBV3-1/TRBV3-2